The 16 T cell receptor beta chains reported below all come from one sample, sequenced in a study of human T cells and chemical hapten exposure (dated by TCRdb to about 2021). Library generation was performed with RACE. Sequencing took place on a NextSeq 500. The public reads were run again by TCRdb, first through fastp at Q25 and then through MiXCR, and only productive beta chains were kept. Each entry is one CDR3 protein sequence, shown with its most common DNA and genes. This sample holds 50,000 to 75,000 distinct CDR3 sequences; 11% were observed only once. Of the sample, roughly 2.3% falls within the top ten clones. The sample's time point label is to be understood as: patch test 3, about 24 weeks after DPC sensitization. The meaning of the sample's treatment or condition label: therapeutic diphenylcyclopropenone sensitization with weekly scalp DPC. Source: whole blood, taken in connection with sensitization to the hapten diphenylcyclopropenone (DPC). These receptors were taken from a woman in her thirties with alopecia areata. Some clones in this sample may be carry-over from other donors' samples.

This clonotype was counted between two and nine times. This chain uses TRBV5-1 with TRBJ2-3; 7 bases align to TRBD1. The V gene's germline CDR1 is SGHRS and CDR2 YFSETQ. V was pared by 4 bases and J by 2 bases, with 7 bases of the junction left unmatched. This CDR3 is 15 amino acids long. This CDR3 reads CASSGTGETTDTQYF. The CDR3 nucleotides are TGCGCCAGCAGCGGAACAGGGGAAACCACAGATACGCAGTATTTT.

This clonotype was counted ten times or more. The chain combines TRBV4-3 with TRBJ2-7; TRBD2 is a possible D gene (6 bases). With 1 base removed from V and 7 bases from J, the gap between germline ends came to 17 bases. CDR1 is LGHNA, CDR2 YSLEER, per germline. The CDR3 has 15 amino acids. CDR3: CASSQVGSAGREQYF. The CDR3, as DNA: TGCGCCAGCAGCCAAGTAGGTTCGGCGGGGCGGGAGCAGTACTTC.

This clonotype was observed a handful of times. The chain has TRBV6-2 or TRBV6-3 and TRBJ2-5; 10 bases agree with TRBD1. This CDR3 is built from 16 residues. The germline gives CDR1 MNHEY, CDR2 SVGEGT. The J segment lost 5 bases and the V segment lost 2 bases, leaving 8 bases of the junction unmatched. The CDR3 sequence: CASSYGTGAYVETQYF. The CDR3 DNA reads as TGTGCCAGCAGTTACGGGACAGGGGCGTACGTGGAGACCCAGTACTTC.

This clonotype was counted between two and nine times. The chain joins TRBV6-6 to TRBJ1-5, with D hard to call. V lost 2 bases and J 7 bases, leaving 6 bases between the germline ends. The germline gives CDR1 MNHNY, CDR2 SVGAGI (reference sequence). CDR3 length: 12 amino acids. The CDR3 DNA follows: TGTGCCAGCAGTTACGAAGGCCAGCCCCAGCATTTT. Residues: CASSYEGQPQHF.

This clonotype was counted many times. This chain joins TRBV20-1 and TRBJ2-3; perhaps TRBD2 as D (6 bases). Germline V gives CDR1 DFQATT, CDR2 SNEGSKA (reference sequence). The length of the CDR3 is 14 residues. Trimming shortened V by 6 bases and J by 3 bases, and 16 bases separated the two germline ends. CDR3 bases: TGCAGTGCCCCAGAGGCTAGCGCTACAGATACGCAGTATTTT. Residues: CSAPEASATDTQYF.

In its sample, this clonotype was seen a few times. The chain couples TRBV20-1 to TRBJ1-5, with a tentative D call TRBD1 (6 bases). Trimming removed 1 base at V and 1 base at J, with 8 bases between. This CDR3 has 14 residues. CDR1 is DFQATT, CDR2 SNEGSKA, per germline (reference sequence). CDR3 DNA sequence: TGCAGTGCTAGAGTCAGGGGAAGCAATCAGCCCCAGCATTTT. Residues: CSARVRGSNQPQHF.

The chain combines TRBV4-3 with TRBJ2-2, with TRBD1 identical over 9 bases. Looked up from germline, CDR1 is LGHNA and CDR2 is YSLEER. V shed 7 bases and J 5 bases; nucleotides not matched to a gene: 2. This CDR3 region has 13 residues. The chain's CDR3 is CASKGQGTGELFF. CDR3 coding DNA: TGCGCCAGCAAGGGACAGGGTACCGGGGAGCTGTTTTTT.

The CDR3 DNA follows: TGTGCCAGCTCACCTCCTTCCGGGACAGCGAACACCGGGGAGCTGTTTTTT. Translating it yields CASSPPSGTANTGELFF. V gene TRBV18 combines with J gene TRBJ2-2; 7 nucleotides line up with TRBD1. This CDR3 is 17 amino acids long. Trimming at V came to 3 bases and at J to 0 bases, leaving 7 bases not matched to a gene. Germline loops: CDR1 KGHSH, CDR2 LQKENI. Filled out from reference TRBV18 and TRBJ2-2, the complete variable domain reads NAGVMQNPRHLVRRRGQEARLRCSPMKGHSHVYWYRQLPEEGLKFMVYLQKENIIDESGMPKERFSAEFPKEGPSILRIQQVVRGDSAAYFCASSPPSGTANTGELFFGEGSRLTVL.

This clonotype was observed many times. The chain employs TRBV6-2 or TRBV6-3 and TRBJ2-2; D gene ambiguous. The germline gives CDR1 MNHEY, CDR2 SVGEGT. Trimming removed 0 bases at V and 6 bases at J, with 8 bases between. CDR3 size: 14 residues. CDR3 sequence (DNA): TGTGCCAGCAGTTACTCGAATGTTCCCGGGGAGCTGTTTTTT. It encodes CASSYSNVPGELFF.

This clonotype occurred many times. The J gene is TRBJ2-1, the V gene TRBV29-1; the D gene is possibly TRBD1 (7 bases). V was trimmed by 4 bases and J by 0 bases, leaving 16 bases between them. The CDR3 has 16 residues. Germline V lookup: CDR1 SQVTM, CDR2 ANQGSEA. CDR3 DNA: TGCAGCGTTGTTACAGCTCAGGGGGGCTCCTACAATGAGCAGTTCTTC. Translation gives CSVVTAQGGSYNEQFF.

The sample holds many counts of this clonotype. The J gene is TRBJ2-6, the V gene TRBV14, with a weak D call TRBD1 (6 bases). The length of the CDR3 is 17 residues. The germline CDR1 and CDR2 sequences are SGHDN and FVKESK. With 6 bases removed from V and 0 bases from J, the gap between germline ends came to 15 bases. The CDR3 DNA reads TGTGCCAGCAGTTCCAACAGGGCACACTCTGGGGCCAACGTCCTGACTTTC. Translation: CASSSNRAHSGANVLTF.

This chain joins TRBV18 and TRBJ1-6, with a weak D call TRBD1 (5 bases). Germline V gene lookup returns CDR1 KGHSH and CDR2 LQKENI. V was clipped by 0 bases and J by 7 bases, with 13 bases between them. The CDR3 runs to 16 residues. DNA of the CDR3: TGTGCCAGCTCACCACCGGGTGACAGTGCCAATTCACCCCTCCACTTT. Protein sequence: CASSPPGDSANSPLHF.

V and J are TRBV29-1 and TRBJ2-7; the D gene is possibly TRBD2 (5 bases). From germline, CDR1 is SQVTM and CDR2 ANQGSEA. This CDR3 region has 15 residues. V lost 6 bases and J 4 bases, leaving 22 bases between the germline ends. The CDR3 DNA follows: TGCAGCGTGAGGGAAACCCTAAGGAGTCCGTACGAGCAGTACTTC. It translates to CSVRETLRSPYEQYF.

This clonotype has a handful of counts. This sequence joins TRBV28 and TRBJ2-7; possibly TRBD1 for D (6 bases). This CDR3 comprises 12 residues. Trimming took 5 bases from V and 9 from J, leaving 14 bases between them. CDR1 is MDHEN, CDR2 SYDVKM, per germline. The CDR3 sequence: CASSPQGRGQYF. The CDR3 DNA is TGTGCCAGCAGTCCACAGGGTCGGGGGCAGTACTTC.

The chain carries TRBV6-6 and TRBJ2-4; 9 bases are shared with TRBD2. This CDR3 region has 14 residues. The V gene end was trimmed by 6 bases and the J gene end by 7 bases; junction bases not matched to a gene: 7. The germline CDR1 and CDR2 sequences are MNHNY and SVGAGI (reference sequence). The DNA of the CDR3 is TGTGCCAGCAGACGCGGGGGGGAGTTTAACATTCAGTACTTC. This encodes CASRRGGEFNIQYF.

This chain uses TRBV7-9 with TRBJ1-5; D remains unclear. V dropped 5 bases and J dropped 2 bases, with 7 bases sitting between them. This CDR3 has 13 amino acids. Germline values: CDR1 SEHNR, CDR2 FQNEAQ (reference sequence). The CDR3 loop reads CASSRVGNQPQHF. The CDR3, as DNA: TGTGCCAGCAGCCGAGTGGGCAATCAGCCCCAGCATTTT.